The next 20 T cell receptor beta chains were all read from a single sample in a study of radiation and T cells in renal cell carcinoma. Time point: blood 4 weeks post-SBRT, at nephrectomy. The treatment denotes: 15 Gy SBRT to primary tumor, nephrectomy 4 weeks later. Repertoires were generated with immunoSEQ multiplex PCR, while TCRdb's copy carries only in-frame clones and drops some. Here the sample spans some 150,000 clones, approximately 86% being singletons. The sample consisted of blood, taken from a patient whose treatment included radiotherapy and nephrectomy. These receptors were taken from a woman aged 50 to 60 with renal cell carcinoma.

The gene calls are TRBV6-6 and TRBJ1-5; 9 positions agree with TRBD1. The CDR3 has 15 residues. V gave up 5 bases and J gave up 2 bases; unmatched junction bases: 4. Germline V gene lookup returns CDR1 MNHNY and CDR2 SVGAGI (reference sequence). The CDR3 here is CASSQTGGGNQPQHF. For the CDR3, the DNA is TGTGCCAGCAGTCAGACAGGGGGTGGCAATCAGCCCCAGCATTTT.

The chain carries TRBV29-1 and TRBJ1-4; 9 nucleotides match TRBD1. In germline, CDR1 is SQVTM, CDR2 ANQGSEA. The V segment lost 1 base and the J segment 8 bases; nucleotides outside the gene matches: 11. The length of the CDR3 is 16 residues. The CDR3 spells CSVEVTTGTGTEKLFF. CDR3 bases: TGCAGCGTTGAAGTCACAACCGGGACAGGGACAGAAAAACTGTTTTTT.

The CDR3 DNA reads as TGCGCCAGCAGCGGCGGGGGGACTAGCGGGAGCTGGACCGGGGAGCTGTTTTTT. Its translation: CASSGGGTSGSWTGELFF. The chain is built from TRBV5-1 and TRBJ2-2, with 14 bases lining up with TRBD2. CDR1 and CDR2 from the germline V gene are SGHRS and YFSETQ. V lost 4 bases to trimming and J lost 5 bases; unmatched junction nucleotides: 10. The CDR3 has 18 residues.

This clone has just a few counts. This chain joins TRBV5-1 and TRBJ1-1; 9 bases agree with TRBD1. This CDR3 comprises 15 residues. Germline V gene lookup returns CDR1 SGHRS and CDR2 YFSETQ. J lost 1 base, V lost 3 bases, and 4 bases had no gene match. CDR3: CASSSQQGANTEAFF. CDR3 DNA: TGCGCCAGCAGCTCTCAACAGGGGGCGAACACTGAAGCTTTCTTT.

The rearrangement joins TRBV19 to TRBJ2-1, with 12 bases identical to TRBD2. This CDR3 has 20 residues. The trim removed 7 bases at V and 5 bases at J, leaving 21 bases unmatched. CDR1 LNHDA and CDR2 SQIVND come from the germline V gene (reference sequence). The CDR3 loop is CASTPTPGLAGGPLDNEQFF. The CDR3 nucleotides are TGTGCCAGTACCCCGACCCCTGGCCTAGCGGGAGGGCCCCTCGACAATGAGCAGTTCTTC. Filled out from reference TRBV19 and TRBJ2-1, the complete variable domain reads DGGITQSPKYLFRKEGQNVTLSCEQNLNHDAMYWYRQDPGQGLRLIYYSQIVNDFQKGDIAEGYSVSREKKESFPLTVTSAQKNPTAFYLCASTPTPGLAGGPLDNEQFFGPGTRLTVL.

The chain carries TRBV27 and TRBJ2-2, with D maybe TRBD1 (5 bases). With 6 bases removed from V and 2 bases from J, the gap between germline ends came to 16 bases. Germline loops: CDR1 MNHEY, CDR2 SMNVEV (reference sequence). The CDR3 runs 16 residues. CDR3 DNA: TGTGCCAGCAGGGGGCTTGGGGCAGCAAACACCGGGGAGCTGTTTTTT. It codes for CASRGLGAANTGELFF.

This clone was counted a single time. V and J are TRBV15 and TRBJ2-1; 9 bases fit TRBD1. V lost 3 bases, J lost 6 bases, and 3 bases stayed unmatched. Germline V gives CDR1 LNHNV, CDR2 YYDKDF (reference sequence). The CDR3 length is 14 residues. Written as DNA, the CDR3 is TGTGCCACCAGCAGGGACAGGGGTACCAATGAGCAGTTCTTC. Translated: CATSRDRGTNEQFF.

This clone was seen only a few times. The chain joins TRBV19 to TRBJ1-1, with D possibly TRBD1 on 6 matching bases. V lost 10 bases and J 1 base, leaving 16 bases between the germline ends. The CDR3 totals 14 residues. Germline values: CDR1 LNHDA, CDR2 SQIVND (reference sequence). The CDR3 protein is CATRGTPENTEAFF. The CDR3 region has the DNA TGTGCCACCCGAGGGACACCGGAGAACACTGAAGCTTTCTTT.

The rearrangement joins TRBV7-2 to TRBJ1-5, with 7 bases identical to TRBD1. The CDR3 is 13 residues long. J lost 9 bases, V lost 8 bases, and 10 bases had no gene match. Germline CDR1 SGHTA, CDR2 FQGNSA. The CDR3 here is CASAEGANLPQHF. In DNA form, the CDR3 reads TGTGCCAGCGCGGAGGGGGCGAACTTGCCCCAGCATTTT.

The rearrangement joins TRBV27 to TRBJ1-2; 10 positions agree with TRBD1. The V segment lost 5 bases and the J segment 1 base; nucleotides outside the gene matches: 4. The V gene's germline CDR1 is MNHEY and CDR2 SMNVEV (reference sequence). This CDR3 region has 15 residues. The CDR3 spells CASSAGTGDNYGYTF. The DNA of the CDR3 is TGTGCCAGCAGTGCAGGGACAGGGGATAACTATGGCTACACCTTC.

This clone has only one observation. The rearrangement uses TRBV2 and TRBJ2-5; weak D call: TRBD1 (6 bases). The CDR3 runs to 13 residues. V gave up 8 bases and J gave up 3 bases, with 13 bases separating them. Looked up from germline, CDR1 is SNHLY and CDR2 is FYNNEI. Here the CDR3 reads CASSRDKEETQYF. The CDR3 nucleotides are TGTGCCAGCTCTCGGGACAAAGAAGAGACCCAGTACTTC.

This clone showed up just once. The chain employs TRBV6-5 and TRBJ1-2; 11 bases align to TRBD1. J gave up 8 bases and V 6 bases, and 5 bases lay outside the gene matches. In germline, CDR1 is MNHEY, CDR2 SVGAGI. This CDR3 is built from 13 residues. CDR3 DNA: TGTGCCAGCAGGCAGGACAGGGGGCTAGGCTACACCTTC. Translating gives CASRQDRGLGYTF.

J is TRBJ2-7 and V is TRBV4-1, with 7 nucleotides matching TRBD1. Losses at the gene ends were 4 bases for V and 1 base for J; bases not matched to a gene: 4. The CDR3 is 14 amino acids. Germline assignment: CDR1 MGHRA and CDR2 YSYEKL. The CDR3 bases are TGCGCCAGCAGCCCCCACAGGGGTTCCTACGAGCAGTACTTC. It specifies CASSPHRGSYEQYF.

This clone was detected once. This chain connects TRBV7-9 to TRBJ1-1, with 7 bases that match TRBD1. CDR3 length: 12 residues. Germline CDR1 SEHNR, CDR2 FQNEAQ (reference sequence). Trimming took 1 base from V and 7 from J; bases not matched to a gene: 0. As DNA, the CDR3 is TGTGCCAGCAGCTTAGACAGGGGTGAAGCTTTCTTT. Its protein product is CASSLDRGEAFF.

The chain employs TRBV6-5 and TRBJ1-4; 8 nucleotides line up with TRBD1. V lost 2 bases, J lost 8 bases, and 4 bases stayed unmatched. Germline V gene data show CDR1 as MNHEY and CDR2 as SVGAGI. CDR3 size: 14 residues. The CDR3 nucleotides read TGTGCCAGCAGTTACACAGGGGGAAACGAAAAACTGTTTTTT. Translation gives CASSYTGGNEKLFF.

J is TRBJ2-3 and V is TRBV9; unclear D gene. Trimming stripped 3 bases from V and 2 bases from J, with 4 bases between. CDR1 and CDR2 (germline): SGDLS, YYNGEE. This CDR3 region has 12 residues. The CDR3 DNA reads TGTGCCAGCAGCGCCTACACAGATACGCAGTATTTT. As protein: CASSAYTDTQYF.

Concerning this clone: Sequence at one end of the junction differs from germline and may be a read error. The rearrangement uses TRBV7-8 and TRBJ2-5, with TRBD1 identical over 8 bases. Germline V CDR1 and CDR2: SGHVS, FQNEAQ. This CDR3 spans 15 amino acids. The CDR3 DNA sequence: TGTGCCAGCAGACTTGGGACAGGACATAGAGAGGCCCAGTACTTC. It yields the protein CASRLGTGHREAQYF.

The chain employs TRBV28 and TRBJ2-5, with D possibly matching TRBD2 (6 bases). Per germline, CDR1 MDHEN and CDR2 SYDVKM. V dropped 6 bases and J dropped 5 bases, with 16 bases sitting between them. The CDR3 runs 14 residues. The CDR3 sequence: CASSLRDFSETQYF. CDR3 bases: TGTGCCAGCAGCCTTCGGGACTTCTCGGAGACCCAGTACTTC.

The V gene is TRBV6-1, the J gene TRBJ2-1, with no clear D. V dropped 9 bases and J dropped 1 base, with 10 bases sitting between them. This CDR3 is built from 13 residues. In germline, CDR1 is MNHNS, CDR2 SASEGT. For the CDR3, the DNA is TGTGCCAGTTGGGCGGATTCCTACAATGAGCAGTTCTTC. Encoded protein: CASWADSYNEQFF.

The chain recombines TRBV5-6 with TRBJ1-4, with TRBD1 matching 11 bases. The CDR3 runs to 15 residues. CDR1 is SGHDT and CDR2 is YYEEEE in the germline V gene. Trimming took 4 bases from V and 5 from J; bases not matched to a gene: 4. The CDR3 DNA sequence: TGTGCCAGCAGCGACGGGACAGGGGGGAATGAAAAACTGTTTTTT. Translating it yields CASSDGTGGNEKLFF. Using reference TRBV5-6 and TRBJ1-4 for the parts outside the CDR3, the full variable domain is DAGVTQSPTHLIKTRGQQVTLRCSPKSGHDTVSWYQQALGQGPQFIFQYYEEEERQRGNFPDRFSGHQFPNYSSELNVNALLLGDSALYLCASSDGTGGNEKLFFGSGTQLSVL.